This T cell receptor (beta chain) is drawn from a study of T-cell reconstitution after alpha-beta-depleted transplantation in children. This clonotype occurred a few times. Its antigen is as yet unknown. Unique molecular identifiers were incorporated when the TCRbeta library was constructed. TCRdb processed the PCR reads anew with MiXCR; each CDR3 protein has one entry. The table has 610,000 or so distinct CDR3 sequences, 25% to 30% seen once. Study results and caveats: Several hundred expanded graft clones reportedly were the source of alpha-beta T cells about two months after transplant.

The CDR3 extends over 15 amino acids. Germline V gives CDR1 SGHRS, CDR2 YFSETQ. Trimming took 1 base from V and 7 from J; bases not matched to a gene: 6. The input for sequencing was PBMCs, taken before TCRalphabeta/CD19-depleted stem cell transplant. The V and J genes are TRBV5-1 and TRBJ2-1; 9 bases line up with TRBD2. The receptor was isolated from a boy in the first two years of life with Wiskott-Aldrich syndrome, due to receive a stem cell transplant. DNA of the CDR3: TGCGCCAGCAGCTTGCAGGGACTAGCCTGGAATGAGCAGTTCTTC. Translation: CASSLQGLAWNEQFF.